The clone carrying this T cell receptor beta chain appeared once. The data were taken from a study of T cell changes during pregnancy in multiple sclerosis. Germline CDR1 MNHEY, CDR2 SMNVEV (reference sequence). This CDR3 is built from 15 residues. With 4 bases removed from V and 6 bases from J, the gap between germline ends came to 19 bases. The method was immunoSEQ multiplex PCR; TCRdb's version includes in-frame clones alone and lacks a portion of them. Of about 75,000 clones in the sample, around 90% were seen once. This receptor was identified in a female donor in good health, enrolled as a control in a pregnancy study. This rearrangement joins TRBV27 to TRBJ2-7; D might be TRBD2 (6 bases). The source material was peripheral blood, sampled in the first trimester of pregnancy. The CDR3 region is CASSWGVSSLCEQYF. The CDR3, as DNA: TGTGCCAGCAGTTGGGGGGTTAGTTCCCTATGCGAGCAGTACTTC.